These 5 T cell receptor beta chains were sequenced from one sample in a study of blood T cell repertoires in COVID-19. Profiled with immunoSEQ multiplex PCR; TCRdb holds only in-frame clones, not every one. The sample consists of some 70,000 clones, 70% to 90% of them appearing once. The sample was peripheral blood. These TCRs come from a man under 40 with acute or convalescent COVID-19.

The chain recombines TRBV30 with TRBJ1-2; D is uncertain. The CDR3 spans 14 residues. From germline, CDR1 is GTSNPN and CDR2 SVGIG (reference sequence). Trimming stripped 2 bases from V and 8 bases from J, with 18 bases between. The chain's CDR3 is CAWSPRGGKWGYTF. The CDR3 bases are TGTGCCTGGAGTCCTCGGGGAGGGAAATGGGGCTACACCTTC.

This chain uses TRBV28 with TRBJ1-1; a weak D match, TRBD1 (6 bases). V was cut by 6 bases and J by 5 bases, with 22 bases left in between. This CDR3 contains 16 residues. Germline V gene lookup returns CDR1 MDHEN and CDR2 SYDVKM. The CDR3 region is CASRGGLGGDQTEAFF. The CDR3 region has the DNA TGTGCCAGCAGGGGGGGGCTGGGGGGCGATCAGACTGAAGCTTTCTTT.

The chain carries TRBV28 and TRBJ1-5; tentatively, D is TRBD1 (6 bases). The CDR3 sequence is 16 residues long. Trimming stripped 6 bases from V and 2 bases from J, with 17 bases between. Germline values: CDR1 MDHEN, CDR2 SYDVKM. The CDR3 nucleotides are TGTGCCAGCAGCATGACAGGCCTGGCGGGCAATCAGCCCCAGCATTTT. This gives the protein CASSMTGLAGNQPQHF.

V gene TRBV4-3 combines with J gene TRBJ2-3; D is unresolved. The germline V gene encodes CDR1 LGHNA and CDR2 YSLEER. V dropped 2 bases and J dropped 0 bases, with 12 bases sitting between them. This CDR3 spans 16 amino acids. The CDR3: CASSQRPGLSTDTQYF. The CDR3 DNA reads TGCGCCAGCAGCCAACGACCGGGTCTAAGCACAGATACGCAGTATTTT.

This chain connects TRBV9 to TRBJ2-7, with a possible D match to TRBD1 (6 bases). CDR3 length: 14 residues. The germline gives CDR1 SGDLS, CDR2 YYNGEE. With 0 bases removed from V and 7 bases from J, the gap between germline ends came to 14 bases. The CDR3 reads CASSVGTVDPEQYF. In DNA form, the CDR3 reads TGTGCCAGCAGCGTAGGGACAGTAGACCCAGAGCAGTACTTC.